The entry below gives a single TCR beta chain sequence along with its context. The TCR beta CDR3 regions underwent amplification using RNA transcripts as the source. HTBI primers were employed in a first-round RT-PCR of the TCR CDR3. From the multiplex PCR reads, TCRdb called clonotypes with MiXCR, one entry per CDR3 protein. Here the sample spans hundreds of thousands of distinct CDR3 sequences, under 15% being singletons. Trimming at V came to 4 bases and at J to 2 bases, leaving 5 bases not matched to a gene. The CDR3 totals 16 residues. CDR1 and CDR2 (germline): SGHTA, FQGNSA. The sample is drawn from a study of T cells in Graves' hyperthyroidism and ophthalmopathy.

This clonotype was obtained from a woman aged 25-40 years with Graves' hyperthyroidism. The sample taken for sequencing was blood. The chain combines TRBV7-2 with TRBJ2-1; 10 nucleotides agree with TRBD2. CDR3 amino acids: CASSSSLAGPYNEQFF. The DNA for the CDR3 is TGTGCCAGCAGCTCATCACTAGCGGGGCCCTACAATGAGCAGTTCTTC.